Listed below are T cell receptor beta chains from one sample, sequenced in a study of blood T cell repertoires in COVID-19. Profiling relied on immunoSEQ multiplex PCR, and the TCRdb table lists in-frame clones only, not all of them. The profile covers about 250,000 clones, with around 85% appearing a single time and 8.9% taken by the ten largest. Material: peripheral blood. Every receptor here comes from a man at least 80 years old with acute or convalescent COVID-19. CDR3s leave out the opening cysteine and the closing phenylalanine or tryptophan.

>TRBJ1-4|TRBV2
ASRGGLTNEKLF
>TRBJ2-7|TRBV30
AWSGARGYEQY
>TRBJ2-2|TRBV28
ASSFSGASNTGELF
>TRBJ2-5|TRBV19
ASSMGRDRIQETQY
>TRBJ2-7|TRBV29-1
SVGGGRYYEQY
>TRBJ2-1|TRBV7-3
ASSETSGKNYNEQF
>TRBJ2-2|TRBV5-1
ASSEITSGAGELF
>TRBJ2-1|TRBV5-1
ASSLSGLTTYNEQF
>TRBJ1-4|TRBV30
AWSVSGQGRLF
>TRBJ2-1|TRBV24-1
ATSDPTGGAWNEQF
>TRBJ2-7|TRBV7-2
ASSSSSGTPTYEQY
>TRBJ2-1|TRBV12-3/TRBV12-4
ASSQTEAEQF
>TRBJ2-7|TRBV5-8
ASSFGQGSYEQY
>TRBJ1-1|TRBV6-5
ASRRGQANTEAF
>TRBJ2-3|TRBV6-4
ASSATGVFSDTQY
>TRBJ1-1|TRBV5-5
ASSLGGMNTEAF
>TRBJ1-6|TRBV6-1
ASSEAGGVLH
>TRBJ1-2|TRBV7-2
ASSSREANYGYT
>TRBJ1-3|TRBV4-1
ASSPSGTGVPLRSGNTIY
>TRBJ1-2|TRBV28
ASSFMSYGYT
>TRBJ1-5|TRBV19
ASSSGQLYSNQPQH
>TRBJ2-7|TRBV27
ASSGPGTGHYEQY
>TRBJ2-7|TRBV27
ASSLSSGGGAYEQY
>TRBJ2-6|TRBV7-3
ASSLTGLSGANVLT
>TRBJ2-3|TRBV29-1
SVEETGAGTDTQY
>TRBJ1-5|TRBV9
ASSVGTGSQPQH
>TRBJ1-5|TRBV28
ASSSLRFGTGDQPQH
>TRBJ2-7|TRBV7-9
ASSFGQPSYEQY
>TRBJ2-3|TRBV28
ASCSGGREADTQY
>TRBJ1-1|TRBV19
ASSIGRQGWTEAF
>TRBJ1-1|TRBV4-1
ASSHVLSTDTEAF
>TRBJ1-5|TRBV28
ASSRRGGPNQPQH
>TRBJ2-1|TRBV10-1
ASSEGRYNEQF
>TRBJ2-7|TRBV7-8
ASSLAGTARAYEQY
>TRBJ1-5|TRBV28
ASSPSLRAGQPQH
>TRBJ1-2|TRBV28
ASSLGGDGYT
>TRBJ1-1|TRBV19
ASSVVGDTEAF
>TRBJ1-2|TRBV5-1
ASSSRQGEDYGYT
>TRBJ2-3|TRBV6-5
ASSLGRGSTDTQY
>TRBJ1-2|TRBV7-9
ASSFSTGDGYGYT
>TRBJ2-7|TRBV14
ASSHDSTYEQY
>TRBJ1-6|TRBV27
ASSFSGILNSPLH
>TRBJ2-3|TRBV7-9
ASSSLLLPDTQY
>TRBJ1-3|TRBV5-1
ASSLAGGDGNTIY
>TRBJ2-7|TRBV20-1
SASDPSGSGVSYEQY
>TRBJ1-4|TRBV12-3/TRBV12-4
ASSLWQREKLF
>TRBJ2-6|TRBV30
AWKKQAGANVLT
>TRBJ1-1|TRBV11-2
ASSFEYRGTAEAF
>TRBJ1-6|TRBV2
ASSEAGRYNSPLH
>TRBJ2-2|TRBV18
ASSPPGGGTGELF
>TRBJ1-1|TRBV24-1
ATSDFDLNTEAF
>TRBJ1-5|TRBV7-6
ASSSGTGNYQPQH
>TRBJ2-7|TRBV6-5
ASSYAESFEEQY
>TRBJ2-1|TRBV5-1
ASSKGGSSYNEQF
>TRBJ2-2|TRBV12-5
ASGLSRTGGTGELF
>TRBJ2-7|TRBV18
ASSPHPGTGGNEQY
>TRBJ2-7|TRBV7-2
ASSSDRTYEQY
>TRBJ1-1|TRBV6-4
ASRAQGYVTEAF